The entry that follows covers one T cell receptor beta chain sequence. Its antigen is undetermined. The data derive from a study of cytomegalovirus exposure and HLA in healthy donors. The CDR3 length is 13 residues. The germline V gene encodes CDR1 LGHNA and CDR2 YSLEER. V was clipped by 0 bases and J by 6 bases, with 8 bases between them. 60 Vbeta and 13 Jbeta primers were used in PCR. The method was immunoSEQ multiplex PCR; TCRdb's version includes in-frame clones alone and lacks a portion of them. Found here are around 52,000 clones; the top ten clones hold roughly 25%. Study-wide findings and caveats: Being productive about 87% or about 30% of the time was typical of most TCR beta V segments in an earlier analysis. The analysis excluded some indistinguishable V segments, including TRBV6-2 and TRBV6-3. Later genetic work tied a missense DCLRE1C variant to beta-chain V and J trimming. In a later analysis, HLA-C alleles had the fewest associated TCRs, DRB1 alleles the most.

The sequence came from a man in his forties in good health and CMV-seropositive. The sequencing input was PBMCs. This chain connects TRBV4-3 to TRBJ2-5; a possible D gene is TRBD1 (6 bases). The CDR3 region has the DNA TGCGCCAGCAGCCAAGACAGGGGCCAGACCCAGTACTTC. It yields the protein CASSQDRGQTQYF.